This is a list of T cell receptor beta chains from one sample in a study of blood T cell repertoires in COVID-19. TCRdb's table, derived via immunoSEQ multiplex PCR, lists solely in-frame clones and lacks some. The data contain about 180,000 clones, roughly 87% of them singletons. Sequences were obtained from peripheral blood. The receptors derive from a young man who had recovered from COVID-19. CDR3s include the opening cysteine and the closing phenylalanine or tryptophan. D genes are given only for firm matches. Clone size appears in some rows only: once, few, many, or a class for an expanded clone.

J gene,V gene,D gene,clone size,CDR3 DNA,CDR3 protein
TRBJ2-7,TRBV10-3,TRBD1,-,TGTGCCATCAGAGGGACAGGGGAGGGCGAGCAGTACTTC,CAIRGTGEGEQYF
TRBJ2-7,TRBV7-3,-,-,TGTGCCAGCAGCTTAGGGGGCGGTAGCTCCTACGAGCAGTACTTC,CASSLGGGSSYEQYF
TRBJ2-1,TRBV18,TRBD2,few,TGTGCCAGCTCACCACTCGGGACTAGCGGGGGAAATGAGCAGTTCTTC,CASSPLGTSGGNEQFF
TRBJ2-7,TRBV5-1,-,once,TGCGCCAGCAGCTTGGAGTCGGGTATTGGGGAGCAGTACTTC,CASSLESGIGEQYF
TRBJ2-7,TRBV4-3,TRBD1,-,TGCGCCAGCAGCCAAGAGGCGGTTCCGGGACAGGTACCATCCTACGAGCAGTACTTC,CASSQEAVPGQVPSYEQYF
TRBJ1-4,TRBV27,-,-,TGTGCCAGCACCCCGTCGGGACTGACCATGAGGGAAAAACTGTTTTTT,CASTPSGLTMREKLFF
TRBJ1-5,TRBV7-2,TRBD1,-,TGTGCCAGCAGCTTTGTTTCAGGGGGCGGCAATCAGCCCCAGCATTTT,CASSFVSGGGNQPQHF
TRBJ2-7,TRBV5-1,-,once,TGCGCCAGCAGCTTGGAGCCTTACGAGCAGTACTTC,CASSLEPYEQYF
TRBJ1-4,TRBV15,-,-,TGTGCCACCTCCCCCCGCGAAGCAACTAATGAAAAACTGTTTTTT,CATSPREATNEKLFF
TRBJ2-1,TRBV7-2,-,-,TGTGCCAGCAGCACTCGGACTTCTAGAGACAATGAGCAGTTCTTC,CASSTRTSRDNEQFF
TRBJ2-7,TRBV19,-,-,TGTGCCAGTAGTATTATTGGACACCAATCCTACGAGCAGTACTTC,CASSIIGHQSYEQYF
TRBJ2-3,TRBV28,TRBD2,once,TGTGCCAGCAGCCTGGGACTAGCGGGAGGGGGTGATACGCAGTATTTT,CASSLGLAGGGDTQYF
TRBJ1-3,TRBV7-6,-,-,TGTGCCAGCAGCTCCGCGACAGGCTTGCCTGGAAACACCATATATTTT,CASSSATGLPGNTIYF
TRBJ2-7,TRBV24-1,TRBD1,few,TGTGCCACCAGTGACGACGGGACAGGGAGGTACGAGCAGTACTTC,CATSDDGTGRYEQYF
TRBJ2-1,TRBV7-2,-,-,TGTGCCAGCAGCTTCGGGGTGGGGTCCTACAATGAGCAGTTCTTC,CASSFGVGSYNEQFF
TRBJ1-3,TRBV5-4,-,-,TGTGCCAGCAGCTTGGGTGGTCGACAGTACTCTGGAAACACCATATATTTT,CASSLGGRQYSGNTIYF
TRBJ2-7,TRBV7-9,-,-,TGTGCCAGCAGCTCGGCCTACGAGCAGTACTTC,CASSSAYEQYF
TRBJ2-2,TRBV9,-,once,TGTGCCAGCAGCCCCTTAGTAGCGACCGGGGAGCTGTTTTTT,CASSPLVATGELFF
TRBJ2-6,TRBV5-5,TRBD2,-,TGTGCCAGCAGCTTGGTGGCGGGGGACCCCGGGGCCAACGTCCTGACTTTC,CASSLVAGDPGANVLTF
TRBJ2-7,TRBV4-1,TRBD1,-,TGCGCCAGCAGCCAACCGGGACAGACCTACGAGCAGTACTTC,CASSQPGQTYEQYF
TRBJ1-1,TRBV28,-,-,TGTGCCAGCAGTTCACTTGTCTCACTCGGAGCTTTCTTT,CASSSLVSLGAFF
TRBJ2-3,TRBV27,-,-,TGTGCCAGCAGTGAACAATTCCACACCACAGATACGCAGTATTTT,CASSEQFHTTDTQYF
TRBJ1-5,TRBV29-1,-,few,TGCAGCGTCGGTCGCGGGGGCAATCAGCCCCAGCATTTT,CSVGRGGNQPQHF
TRBJ2-1,TRBV24-1,-,-,TGTGCCACCAGTGATCTCCTATTCGGTGAGCAGTTCTTC,CATSDLLFGEQFF
TRBJ1-2,TRBV6-5,TRBD1,-,TGTGCCAGCACTCCCGGGACAGGGTACGGCTATGGCTACACCTTC,CASTPGTGYGYGYTF
TRBJ2-1,TRBV9,-,-,TGTGCCAGCAGCGCTGGCCCCACAGGGAACAATGAGCAGTTCTTC,CASSAGPTGNNEQFF
TRBJ1-1,TRBV12-3/TRBV12-4,-,-,TGTGCCAGCAGTTTTAGGCGGCGGGGTGAAGCTTTCTTT,CASSFRRRGEAFF
TRBJ2-5,TRBV6-2/TRBV6-3,TRBD1,-,TGTGCCAGCAGCGGGACAGCCCTTCAAGAGACCCAGTACTTC,CASSGTALQETQYF
TRBJ2-2,TRBV11-2,-,-,TGTGCCAGCAGCTTCGAGTCCGGGGAGCTGTTTTTT,CASSFESGELFF
TRBJ2-7,TRBV28,TRBD1,-,TGTGCCAGCAGTTTACCGGGGACAGGGAACTGGTACGAGCAGTACTTC,CASSLPGTGNWYEQYF
TRBJ2-7,TRBV5-1,TRBD2,-,TGCGCCAGCAGCTTGGCGGGAGGGGTGAACGAGCAGTACTTC,CASSLAGGVNEQYF
TRBJ1-5,TRBV30,-,-,TGTGCCTGGAGTGTAAGCCTTTCGGGCAATCAGCCCCAGCATTTT,CAWSVSLSGNQPQHF
TRBJ2-7,TRBV18,TRBD2,-,TGTGCCAGCTCACCGGCGACGGGAGGGTACGGCGAGCAGTACTTC,CASSPATGGYGEQYF
TRBJ2-1,TRBV5-6,TRBD2,-,TGTGCCAGCAGCCGCGCGGGAGGGTACAATGAGCAGTTCTTC,CASSRAGGYNEQFF
TRBJ2-1,TRBV9,-,-,TGTGCCAGCAGCGACGAGACAGGCGCTGCGAGGAATGAGCAGTTCTTC,CASSDETGAARNEQFF
TRBJ2-1,TRBV4-3,TRBD2,-,TGCGCCAGCAGCCAAGAGTTGGGACTAGCGACCAATGAGCAGTTCTTC,CASSQELGLATNEQFF
TRBJ1-5,TRBV27,TRBD1,-,TGTGCCAGCAGCCCCGGGACAGGAGCCTTTTATAGCAATCAGCCCCAGCATTTT,CASSPGTGAFYSNQPQHF
TRBJ1-2,TRBV6-2/TRBV6-3,TRBD1,-,TGTGCCAGCAGTTACGAGGGACAGTATGGCTACACCTTC,CASSYEGQYGYTF
TRBJ1-1,TRBV11-2,-,once,TGTGCCAGCAGCTTAATCAGGGCCCATGGAGCTTTCTTT,CASSLIRAHGAFF
TRBJ1-1,TRBV7-2,-,-,TGTGCCAGCAGCTTAGAACGGGGTGGGAACACTGAAGCTTTCTTT,CASSLERGGNTEAFF
TRBJ1-3,TRBV21-1,-,-,TGTGCCAGCACCCGGAGGGAGGGGACAGGGAAACTCGGGGACTCTGGAAACACCATATATTTT,CASTRREGTGKLGDSGNTIYF
TRBJ1-4,TRBV9,-,-,TGTGCCAGCAGCGTAGGGGGCAGGGCTAATGAAAAACTGTTTTTT,CASSVGGRANEKLFF
TRBJ2-1,TRBV4-1,TRBD2,-,TGCGCCAGCAGCCACCCTGGACTAGCGGGACCCGGGGCTGAGCAGTTCTTC,CASSHPGLAGPGAEQFF
TRBJ2-4,TRBV5-4,TRBD1,-,TGTGCCAGCAGCTTTCGGATTCCCAGGGGGAACATTCAGTACTTC,CASSFRIPRGNIQYF
TRBJ2-7,TRBV4-1,TRBD1,-,TGCGCCAGCAGCCTCGGGACAGGGATGTCCTACGAGCAGTACTTC,CASSLGTGMSYEQYF
TRBJ1-6,TRBV5-6,-,-,TGTGCCAGCAGCCACAGCAGCTCCTATAATTCACCCCTCCACTTT,CASSHSSSYNSPLHF
TRBJ2-3,TRBV7-6,TRBD2,-,TGTGCCAGCAGCTTAGGCCTCAGGCTAGCGGTGGGGACAGATACGCAGTATTTT,CASSLGLRLAVGTDTQYF
TRBJ2-1,TRBV7-2,-,-,TGTGCCAGCAGCTTATTAGGAGGGAGACACAATGAGCAGTTCTTC,CASSLLGGRHNEQFF
TRBJ2-1,TRBV4-3,-,once,TGCGCCAGCAGCCAAGTAAGGGAGCTATACAATGAGCAGTTCTTC,CASSQVRELYNEQFF
TRBJ1-1,TRBV15,TRBD1,-,TGTGCCACCAGCGGACAGGGGGCTACTGAAGCTTTCTTT,CATSGQGATEAFF
TRBJ2-7,TRBV19,TRBD2,-,TGTGCCAGTAGTACCCAAATCCGACTAGCGGGAGCCTACGAGCAGTACTTC,CASSTQIRLAGAYEQYF
TRBJ2-5,TRBV4-1,TRBD1,-,TGCGCCAGCAGCCAAGAAATTGCAGGGGGCGGAGAGACCCAGTACTTC,CASSQEIAGGGETQYF